The 4 T cell receptor beta chains below come from one sample, sequenced in a study of T cells after posttransplantation cyclophosphamide. Assay used: immunoSEQ multiplex PCR; TCRdb lists only in-frame clones, some missing. This table has approximately 2,500 clones, about 63% appearing once. Cyclophosphamide on days +3 and +4 followed busulfan-fludarabine conditioning and a marrow graft. The sample consisted of PBMCs, taken 30 days after allogeneic stem cell transplant with posttransplant cyclophosphamide. All receptors come from a female patient aged 50-60 years who received an allogeneic stem cell transplant from a related donor, was CMV-positive, and had no GVHD. Some T cells may be the graft donor's.

The V gene is TRBV5-4, the J gene TRBJ2-7; TRBD1 matches 8 bases. Germline V CDR1 and CDR2: SGHNT, YYREEE (reference sequence). The CDR3 is 14 amino acids. V was clipped by 4 bases and J by 2 bases; unmatched bases: 5. DNA of the CDR3: TGTGCCAGCAGCAAAGGACAGGGCCCCTACGAGCAGTACTTC. Its translation: CASSKGQGPYEQYF.

The chain carries TRBV2 and TRBJ1-5, with a weak D call TRBD1 (5 bases). The CDR3 covers 15 residues. The V gene's germline CDR1 is SNHLY and CDR2 FYNNEI. V dropped 7 bases and J dropped 0 bases, with 13 bases sitting between them. CDR3 in amino acids: CASKGLGYSNQPQHF. In DNA, the CDR3 is TGTGCCAGCAAGGGGCTAGGGTATAGCAATCAGCCCCAGCATTTT.

This clone was recorded a few times. The chain employs TRBV7-8 and TRBJ2-7, with D maybe TRBD1 (7 bases). Between the trimmed V and J ends, which lost 0 bases and 0 bases, there was a span of 12 bases. Germline V CDR1 and CDR2: SGHVS, FQNEAQ. The CDR3 sequence is 16 residues long. This CDR3 reads CASSLAGGTASYEQYF. The CDR3 nucleotides are TGTGCCAGCAGCTTAGCAGGCGGGACAGCCTCCTACGAGCAGTACTTC.

By share, this clone ranks as large. V usage is TRBV5-6 and J usage is TRBJ2-2; 9 nucleotides agree with TRBD1. CDR1 SGHDT and CDR2 YYEEEE come from the germline V gene. The CDR3 length is 19 residues. Unmatched junction bases numbered 12, after V lost 3 bases and J lost 0 bases. The CDR3 nucleotides read TGTGCCAGCAGCTCAGTAGGGACAGGGCCGTATCCGAACACCGGGGAGCTGTTTTTT. Translation gives CASSSVGTGPYPNTGELFF. The full variable domain, with the rest looked up from reference TRBV5-6 and TRBJ2-2, is DAGVTQSPTHLIKTRGQQVTLRCSPKSGHDTVSWYQQALGQGPQFIFQYYEEEERQRGNFPDRFSGHQFPNYSSELNVNALLLGDSALYLCASSSVGTGPYPNTGELFFGEGSRLTVL.